This T cell receptor (beta chain) emerged from a study of beta chain features in type 1 diabetes. Around 0.12 L of blood, on average, came from one heparinised draw per donor. Cell sorting via CD45RO/CCR7/CD25/CD127/CD95/CD27 was performed to obtain CD4+ naive, central memory, regulatory and stem cell-like memory cells. The investigators reverse transcribed all of the isolated RNA, so they sequenced expressed TCRB transcripts. Profiled with immunoSEQ multiplex PCR; TCRdb holds only in-frame clones, not every one. The table lists about 740,000 clones, about an eighth of them singletons. Trimming removed 5 bases at V and 0 bases at J, with 11 bases between. The CDR3 is 15 residues long. The germline gives CDR1 SGHAT, CDR2 FQNNGV. With regard to this clone: Antigen: not known.

Broader study findings: Researchers report that Type 1 diabetes patients had moderately but significantly shorter TCRB CDR3s across all four CD4+ subsets. Among patients, naive, central memory and Treg TCRB repertoires appeared more similar than among healthy donors.

The chain has TRBV11-2 and TRBJ2-1; D may be TRBD2 (5 bases). This sequence originates from a young man with type 1 diabetes. Sequences were obtained from naive CD4+ T cells from blood. The chain's CDR3 is CASSPGRGSYNEQFF. For the CDR3, the DNA is TGTGCCAGCAGCCCTGGGAGAGGCTCCTACAATGAGCAGTTCTTC.